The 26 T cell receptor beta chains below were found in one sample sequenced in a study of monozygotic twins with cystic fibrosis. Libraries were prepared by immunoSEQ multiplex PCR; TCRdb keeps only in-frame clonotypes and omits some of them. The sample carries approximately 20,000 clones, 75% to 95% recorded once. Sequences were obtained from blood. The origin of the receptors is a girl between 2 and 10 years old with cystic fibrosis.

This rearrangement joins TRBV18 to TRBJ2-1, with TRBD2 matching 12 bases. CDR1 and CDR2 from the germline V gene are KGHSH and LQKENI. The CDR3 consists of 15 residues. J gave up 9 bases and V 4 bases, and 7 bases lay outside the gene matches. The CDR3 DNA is TGTGCCAGCTCACACCGACTAGCGGGAGTGGTTGAGCAGTTCTTC. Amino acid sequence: CASSHRLAGVVEQFF.

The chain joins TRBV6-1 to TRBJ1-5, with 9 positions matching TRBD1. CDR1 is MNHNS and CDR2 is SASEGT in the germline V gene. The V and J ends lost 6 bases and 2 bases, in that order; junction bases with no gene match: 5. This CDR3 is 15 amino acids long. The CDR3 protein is CASSEGQGGNQPQHF. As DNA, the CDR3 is TGTGCCAGCAGCGAGGGACAGGGCGGCAATCAGCCCCAGCATTTT.

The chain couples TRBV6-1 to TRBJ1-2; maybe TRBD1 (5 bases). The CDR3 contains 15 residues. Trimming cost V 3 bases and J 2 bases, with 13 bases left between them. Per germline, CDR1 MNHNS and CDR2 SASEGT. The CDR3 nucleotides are TGTGCCAGCAGTGAGGGACCCACTCGGAACTATGGCTACACCTTC. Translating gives CASSEGPTRNYGYTF.

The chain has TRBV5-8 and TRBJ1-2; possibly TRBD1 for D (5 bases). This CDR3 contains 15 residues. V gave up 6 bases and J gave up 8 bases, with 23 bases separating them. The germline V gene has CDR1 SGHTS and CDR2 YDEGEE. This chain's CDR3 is CASTNQGTPVEGYTF. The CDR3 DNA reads TGTGCCAGCACCAATCAGGGCACCCCAGTTGAAGGCTACACCTTC.

The CDR3 region is CASHRTGLTEAFF. The DNA for the CDR3 is TGTGCCAGCCACCGAACGGGCCTCACTGAAGCTTTCTTT. The chain has TRBV25-1 and TRBJ1-1; D is undetermined. Germline-derived CDR1 and CDR2 are MGHDK and SYGVNS. Trimming took 8 bases from V and 4 from J, leaving 14 bases between them. The CDR3 is made up of 13 amino acids.

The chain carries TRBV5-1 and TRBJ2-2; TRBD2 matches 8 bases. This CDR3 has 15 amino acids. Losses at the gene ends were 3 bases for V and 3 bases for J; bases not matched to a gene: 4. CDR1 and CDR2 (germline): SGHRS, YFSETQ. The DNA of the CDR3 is TGCGCCAGCAGCTGGGGACTAGTTGACACCGGGGAGCTGTTTTTT. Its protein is CASSWGLVDTGELFF.

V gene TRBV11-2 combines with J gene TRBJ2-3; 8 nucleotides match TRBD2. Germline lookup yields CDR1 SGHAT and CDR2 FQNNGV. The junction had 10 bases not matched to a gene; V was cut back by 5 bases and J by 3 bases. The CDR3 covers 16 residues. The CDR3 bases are TGTGCCAGCAGCCACGGGGGGGTACTAGCGACAGATACGCAGTATTTT. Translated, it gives CASSHGGVLATDTQYF.

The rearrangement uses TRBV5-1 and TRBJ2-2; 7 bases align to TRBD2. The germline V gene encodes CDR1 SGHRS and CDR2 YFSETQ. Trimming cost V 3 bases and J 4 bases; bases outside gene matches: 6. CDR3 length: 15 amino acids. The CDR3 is CASSWGRAPTGELFF. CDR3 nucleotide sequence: TGCGCCAGCAGCTGGGGGAGGGCCCCCACCGGGGAGCTGTTTTTT.

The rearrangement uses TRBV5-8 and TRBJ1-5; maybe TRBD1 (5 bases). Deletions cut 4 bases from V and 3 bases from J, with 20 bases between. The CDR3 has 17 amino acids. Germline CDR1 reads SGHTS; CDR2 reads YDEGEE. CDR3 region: CASSGGASIAYNQPQHF. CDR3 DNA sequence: TGTGCCAGCAGCGGAGGGGCCAGCATAGCTTACAATCAGCCCCAGCATTTT.

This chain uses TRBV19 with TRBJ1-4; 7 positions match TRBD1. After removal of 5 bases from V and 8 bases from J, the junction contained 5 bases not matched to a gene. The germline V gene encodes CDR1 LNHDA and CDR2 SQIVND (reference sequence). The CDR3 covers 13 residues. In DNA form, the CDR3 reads TGTGCCAGTAGTTCACAGGGGAGAGAAAAACTGTTTTTT. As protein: CASSSQGREKLFF.

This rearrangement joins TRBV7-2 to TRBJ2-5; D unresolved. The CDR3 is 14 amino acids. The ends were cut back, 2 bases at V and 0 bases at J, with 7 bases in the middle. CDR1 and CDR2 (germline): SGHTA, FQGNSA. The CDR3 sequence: CASSLIGYQETQYF. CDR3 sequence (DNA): TGTGCCAGCAGCTTAATCGGTTACCAAGAGACCCAGTACTTC.

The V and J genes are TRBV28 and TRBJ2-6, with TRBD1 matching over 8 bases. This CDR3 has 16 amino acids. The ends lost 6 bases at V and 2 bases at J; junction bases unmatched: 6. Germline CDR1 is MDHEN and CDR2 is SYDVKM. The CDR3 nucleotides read TGTGCCAGCAGGTACCAGGGGGCGGCTGGGGCCAACGTCCTGACTTTC. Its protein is CASRYQGAAGANVLTF.

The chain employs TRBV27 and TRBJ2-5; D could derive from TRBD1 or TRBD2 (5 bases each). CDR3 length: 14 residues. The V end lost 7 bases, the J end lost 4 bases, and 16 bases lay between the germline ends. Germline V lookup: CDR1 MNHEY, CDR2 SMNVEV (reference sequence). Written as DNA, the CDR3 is TGTGCCAGCACCACGGGACGGCAGGGAGAGACCCAGTACTTC. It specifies CASTTGRQGETQYF.

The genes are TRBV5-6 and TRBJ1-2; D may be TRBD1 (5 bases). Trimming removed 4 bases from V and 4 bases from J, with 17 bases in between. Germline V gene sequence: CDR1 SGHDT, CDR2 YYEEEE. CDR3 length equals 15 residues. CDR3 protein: CASSPGVGAGYGYTF. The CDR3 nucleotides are TGTGCCAGCAGCCCGGGGGTAGGTGCCGGCTATGGCTACACCTTC.

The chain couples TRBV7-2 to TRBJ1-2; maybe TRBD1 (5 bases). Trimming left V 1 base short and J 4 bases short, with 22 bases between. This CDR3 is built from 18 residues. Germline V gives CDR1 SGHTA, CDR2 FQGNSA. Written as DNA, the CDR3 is TGTGCCAGCAGCTTAGGGTATGGGGTCCCGGGACGGATCTATGGCTACACCTTC. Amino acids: CASSLGYGVPGRIYGYTF. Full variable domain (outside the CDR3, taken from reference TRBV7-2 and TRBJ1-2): GAGVSQSPSNKVTEKGKDVELRCDPISGHTALYWYRQSLGQGLEFLIYFQGNSAPDKSGLPSDRFSAERTGGSVSTLTIQRTQQEDSAVYLCASSLGYGVPGRIYGYTFGSGTRLTVV.

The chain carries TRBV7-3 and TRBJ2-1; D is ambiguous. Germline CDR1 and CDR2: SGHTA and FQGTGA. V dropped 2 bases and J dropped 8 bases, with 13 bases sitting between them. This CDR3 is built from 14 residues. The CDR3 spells CASSLGGRPDEQFF. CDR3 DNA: TGTGCCAGCAGCTTAGGCGGAAGACCGGATGAGCAGTTCTTC.

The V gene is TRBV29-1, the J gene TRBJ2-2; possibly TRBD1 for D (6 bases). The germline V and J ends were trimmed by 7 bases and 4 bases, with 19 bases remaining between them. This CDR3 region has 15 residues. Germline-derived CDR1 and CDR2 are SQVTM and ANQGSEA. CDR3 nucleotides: TGCAGCGCCATGGACAGCCGTACCATCACCGGGGAGCTGTTTTTT. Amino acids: CSAMDSRTITGELFF.

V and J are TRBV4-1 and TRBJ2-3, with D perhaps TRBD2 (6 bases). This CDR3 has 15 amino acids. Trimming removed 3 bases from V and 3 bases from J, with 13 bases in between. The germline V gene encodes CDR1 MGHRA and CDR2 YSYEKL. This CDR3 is CASSQPTAGTDTQYF. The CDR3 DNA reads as TGCGCCAGCAGCCAGCCGACGGCGGGGACAGATACGCAGTATTTT.

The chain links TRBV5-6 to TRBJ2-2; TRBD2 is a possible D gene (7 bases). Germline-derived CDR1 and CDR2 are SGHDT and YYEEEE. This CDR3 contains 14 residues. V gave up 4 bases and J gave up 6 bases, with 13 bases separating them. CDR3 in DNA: TGTGCCAGCAGCCCCGAGGGGGGGCCCGGGGAGCTGTTTTTT. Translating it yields CASSPEGGPGELFF.

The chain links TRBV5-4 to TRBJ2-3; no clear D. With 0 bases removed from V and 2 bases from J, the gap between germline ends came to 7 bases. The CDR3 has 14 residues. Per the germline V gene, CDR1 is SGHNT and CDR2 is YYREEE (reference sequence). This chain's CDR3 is CASSLAGFTDTQYF. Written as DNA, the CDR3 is TGTGCCAGCAGCTTGGCAGGATTCACAGATACGCAGTATTTT.

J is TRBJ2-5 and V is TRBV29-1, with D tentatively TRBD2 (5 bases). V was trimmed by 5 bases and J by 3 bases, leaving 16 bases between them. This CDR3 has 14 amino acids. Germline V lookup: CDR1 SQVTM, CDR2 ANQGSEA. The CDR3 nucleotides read TGCAGCGTTTCTACGGGAACGGGGAAAGAGACCCAGTACTTC. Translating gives CSVSTGTGKETQYF.

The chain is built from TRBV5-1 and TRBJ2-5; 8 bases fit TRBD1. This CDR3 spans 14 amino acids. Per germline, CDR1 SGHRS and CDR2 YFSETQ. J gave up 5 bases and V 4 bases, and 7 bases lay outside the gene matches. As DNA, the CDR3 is TGCGCCAGCAGCACCCGGGACAGGCGGGAGACCCAGTACTTC. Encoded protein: CASSTRDRRETQYF.

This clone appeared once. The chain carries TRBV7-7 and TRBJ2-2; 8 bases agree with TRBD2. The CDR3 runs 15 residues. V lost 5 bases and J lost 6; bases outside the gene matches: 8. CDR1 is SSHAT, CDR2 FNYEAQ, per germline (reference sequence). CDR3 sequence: CASSEGSGGAGELFF. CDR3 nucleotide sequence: TGTGCCAGCAGCGAGGGGAGCGGGGGAGCCGGGGAGCTGTTTTTT.

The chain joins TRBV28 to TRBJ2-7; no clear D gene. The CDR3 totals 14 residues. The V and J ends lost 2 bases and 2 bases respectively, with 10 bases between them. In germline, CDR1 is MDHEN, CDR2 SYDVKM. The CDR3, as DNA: TGTGCCAGCAGTTTAGCCGGACCGCCCTACGAGCAGTACTTC. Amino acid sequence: CASSLAGPPYEQYF. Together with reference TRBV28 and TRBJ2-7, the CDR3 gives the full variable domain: DVKVTQSSRYLVKRTGEKVFLECVQDMDHENMFWYRQDPGLGLRLIYFSYDVKMKEKGDIPEGYSVSREKKERFSLILESASTNQTSMYLCASSLAGPPYEQYFGPGTRLTVT.

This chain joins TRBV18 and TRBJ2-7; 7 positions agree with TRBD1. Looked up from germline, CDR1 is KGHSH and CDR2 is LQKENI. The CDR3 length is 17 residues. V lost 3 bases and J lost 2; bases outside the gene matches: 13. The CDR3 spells CASSPGLGGVPPYEQYF. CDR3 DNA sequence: TGTGCCAGCTCACCGGGGTTAGGGGGCGTCCCTCCCTACGAGCAGTACTTC.

CDR3 bases: TGCGCCAGCAGCTTGGGGGCTTCCTCGAACACTGAAGCTTTCTTT. Its translation: CASSLGASSNTEAFF. The gene calls are TRBV5-1 and TRBJ1-1, with D hard to call. This CDR3 comprises 15 residues. Germline lookup yields CDR1 SGHRS and CDR2 YFSETQ. V lost 0 bases and J lost 1, with 10 bases in between.